The source of this TCR beta chain is a study of CD8 T cells in ankylosing spondylitis. This clonotype was seen more than once but under ten times. Its matching antigen is unknown. CDR3 length: 17 residues. The trim removed 3 bases at V and 6 bases at J, leaving 13 bases unmatched. TCRdb analysed the 5' RACE reads with MiXCR anew, one entry per CDR3 protein. The profile shows over 450,000 distinct CDR3 sequences, 12% of them singletons. Study results and limitations: A motif of eight highly homologous TCR beta variants was seen as apparently characteristic of ankylosing spondylitis blood.

Sequencing input: blood, either unsorted or a sorted T cell fraction (not recorded which). The V gene is TRBV12-3 or TRBV12-4, the J gene TRBJ2-2, with 7 bases fitting TRBD2. This clonotype was obtained from a male donor with ankylosing spondylitis. CDR3 sequence (DNA): TGTGCCAGCAGTTTCACCGCAGAGCGGGATGTGCCCGGGGAGCTGTTTTTT. Translation gives CASSFTAERDVPGELFF.